The entry below describes one T cell receptor (beta chain). Its cognate antigen is unknown. This entry belongs to a study of T cell responses to AZD1222 COVID-19 vaccine. Findings of the study overall: None of the repertoires were sampled until the peak T cell response had passed. Baseline seropositives among AZD1222 recipients totaled only five to seven.

The protocol was immunoSEQ multiplex PCR, while the TCRdb copy is restricted to in-frame clones and leaves out a portion. The table lists approximately 100,000 clones, around 94% of them singletons. The starting material was peripheral blood, obtained on day 0 of AZD1222 vaccination. The receptor was isolated from an adult in good health.

The CDR3 DNA reads as TGTGCCAGCAGTTACGGGCAGGGGGGTAGTAATGGCTACACCTTC. As protein: CASSYGQGGSNGYTF. The rearrangement joins TRBV6-5 to TRBJ1-2, with 7 bases fitting TRBD1. The CDR3 is 15 amino acids. J lost 6 bases, V lost 2 bases, and 9 bases had no gene match. Per the germline V gene, CDR1 is MNHEY and CDR2 is SVGAGI.